The 25 T cell receptor beta chains in this list originate from one sample, sequenced in a study of CD8+ T cells in alopecia areata. RNA extraction and reverse transcription yielded cDNA as sequencing template. Profiling relied on immunoSEQ multiplex PCR, and the TCRdb table lists in-frame clones only, not all of them. This sample yields over 100,000 clones, of which roughly 50% are seen a single time; about 12% belongs to the top ten. The treatment here: oral pan-JAK inhibitor, 5-10 mg twice daily. The sequences come from CD8+ T cells sorted from blood, collected at week 24, from a patient treated with tofacitinib. Receptor source: a human donor with alopecia areata.

The rearrangement links TRBV30 to TRBJ2-7; TRBD1 matches at 8 bases. The germline CDR1 and CDR2 sequences are GTSNPN and SVGIG (reference sequence). This CDR3 comprises 11 residues. V dropped 8 bases and J dropped 7; count of bases not matched to a gene: 7. CDR3 in DNA: TGTGCCAGTACTACAGGGGGGGAGCAGTACTTC. Protein sequence: CASTTGGEQYF.

The rearrangement uses TRBV29-1 and TRBJ2-1; D could derive from TRBD1 or TRBD2 (5 bases each). Germline values: CDR1 SQVTM, CDR2 ANQGSEA. The CDR3 contains 14 residues. Trimming took off 2 bases at V and 4 bases at J, with 12 bases between the two ends. The CDR3 protein is CSVESRESYNEQFF. In nucleotides, the CDR3 is TGCAGCGTTGAAAGCAGGGAGAGTTACAATGAGCAGTTCTTC.

The chain has TRBV9 and TRBJ2-2, with a weak D call TRBD1 (5 bases). The V gene's germline CDR1 is SGDLS and CDR2 YYNGEE. The CDR3 is made up of 17 amino acids. Trimming pared 1 base from V and 0 bases from J, leaving 13 bases between. CDR3 bases: TGTGCCAGCAGCGTACCCTCTGCAGGGTCGAACACCGGGGAGCTGTTTTTT. It encodes CASSVPSAGSNTGELFF.

The genes are TRBV5-6 and TRBJ1-1; the D is unclear. The germline V gene encodes CDR1 SGHDT and CDR2 YYEEEE. CDR3 length: 12 amino acids. V lost 3 bases and J 10 bases, leaving 13 bases between the germline ends. The CDR3 DNA reads as TGTGCCAGCAGCTCTGGACGGCCCGGAGCTTTCTTT. Translation gives CASSSGRPGAFF.

V and J are TRBV2 and TRBJ2-7; 10 positions match TRBD1. V dropped 7 bases and J dropped 3; count of bases not matched to a gene: 6. Germline V gives CDR1 SNHLY, CDR2 FYNNEI. The CDR3 covers 14 residues. CDR3 DNA: TGTGCCAGCACCGAGACAGGGGGCTTCTACGAGCAGTACTTC. It translates to CASTETGGFYEQYF.

As for this clone: This same CDR3 is encoded by further DNA sequences in the sample. V and J are TRBV27 and TRBJ2-7; no firm D call. Deletions cut 3 bases from V and 4 bases from J, with 7 bases between. Germline assignment: CDR1 MNHEY and CDR2 SMNVEV (reference sequence). This CDR3 is built from 12 residues. The CDR3, as DNA: TGTGCCAGCAGTTTGGACGGATACGAGCAGTACTTC. Translated: CASSLDGYEQYF.

The chain has TRBV7-9 and TRBJ1-1; D remains unclear. This CDR3 has 15 residues. Germline CDR1 is SEHNR and CDR2 is FQNEAQ (reference sequence). Between the trimmed V and J ends, which lost 1 base and 1 base, there was a span of 10 bases. CDR3 DNA: TGTGCCAGCAGCTTAGGTTCAGTAGGGAACACTGAAGCTTTCTTT. It is translated as CASSLGSVGNTEAFF.

The chain uses TRBV18 and TRBJ2-7; D gene ambiguous. CDR3 length equals 16 residues. The V gene's germline CDR1 is KGHSH and CDR2 LQKENI. The V end lost 1 base, the J end lost 2 bases, and 15 bases lay between the germline ends. CDR3 in amino acids: CASSPLFPWLPYEQYF. CDR3 in DNA: TGTGCCAGCTCACCACTGTTTCCCTGGCTCCCCTACGAGCAGTACTTC.

This sequence joins TRBV25-1 and TRBJ1-6; D is undetermined. Germline values: CDR1 MGHDK, CDR2 SYGVNS. The V end was cut by 2 bases, the J end by 4 bases, with 9 bases between. The CDR3 spans 15 residues. CDR3: CASSEQIGYNSPLHF. Here the CDR3 DNA reads TGTGCCAGCAGTGAACAGATCGGGTATAATTCACCCCTCCACTTT.

In this sample, this clone turned up a few times. This chain connects TRBV5-1 to TRBJ2-7; possibly TRBD1 for D (6 bases). V dropped 5 bases and J dropped 2 bases, with 11 bases sitting between them. CDR3 length: 13 residues. Looked up from germline, CDR1 is SGHRS and CDR2 is YFSETQ. The CDR3: CASRSDSTYEQYF. CDR3 in DNA: TGCGCCAGCAGATCGGACAGCACCTACGAGCAGTACTTC.

The genes are TRBV6-5 and TRBJ2-7, with 10 bases identical to TRBD1. CDR1 MNHEY and CDR2 SVGAGI come from the germline V gene. The CDR3 length is 14 residues. The ends lost 8 bases at V and 4 bases at J; junction bases unmatched: 8. As DNA, the CDR3 is TGTGCCAGCGCGGACAGGGGGGTATTGTACGAGCAGTACTTC. Its protein is CASADRGVLYEQYF.

This chain connects TRBV2 to TRBJ2-2; the D gene is possibly TRBD1 (5 bases). Trimming cost V 6 bases and J 1 base, with 9 bases left between them. The CDR3 sequence is 14 residues long. Germline V gene data show CDR1 as SNHLY and CDR2 as FYNNEI. Here the CDR3 reads CASRLTENTGELFF. As DNA, the CDR3 is TGTGCCAGCAGGTTGACAGAGAACACCGGGGAGCTGTTTTTT.

CDR3 sequence (DNA): TGCGCCAGCAGTCAGTTCATTGACAGGGGCTGCGAGCAGTACTTC. Residues: CASSQFIDRGCEQYF. V gene TRBV23-1 combines with J gene TRBJ2-7; 8 bases map to TRBD1. TRBV23-1 is assigned to the ORF class and has an uncertain function. V dropped 3 bases and J dropped 6; count of bases not matched to a gene: 10. This CDR3 has 15 residues.

The gene calls are TRBV13 and TRBJ2-6, with D perhaps being TRBD1 or TRBD2 (5 bases each). CDR1 is PRHDT and CDR2 is FYEKMQ in the germline V gene (reference sequence). This CDR3 contains 14 residues. V gave up 5 bases and J gave up 4 bases, with 9 bases separating them. The chain's CDR3 is CASSPGTGANVLTF. CDR3 nucleotides: TGTGCCAGCAGCCCAGGGACGGGGGCCAACGTCCTGACTTTC.

The V and J genes are TRBV29-1 and TRBJ2-1; the D call may be TRBD1 or TRBD2 (6 bases each). Germline V lookup: CDR1 SQVTM, CDR2 ANQGSEA. Trimming stripped 6 bases from V and 0 bases from J, with 15 bases between. This CDR3 comprises 15 residues. As DNA, the CDR3 is TGCAGCGTGGAGGGACACACCGTCTCCTACAATGAGCAGTTCTTC. This translates into CSVEGHTVSYNEQFF.

J is TRBJ1-5 and V is TRBV13; D is perhaps TRBD1 (6 bases). Germline values: CDR1 PRHDT, CDR2 FYEKMQ (reference sequence). The CDR3 is 14 amino acids. V lost 5 bases and J lost 2, with 10 bases in between. Here the CDR3 reads CASSLQGGNQPQHF. In DNA form, the CDR3 reads TGTGCCAGCAGCCTACAGGGCGGCAATCAGCCCCAGCATTTT.

This chain links TRBV5-1 with TRBJ2-7; D uncertain. Germline V gene data show CDR1 as SGHRS and CDR2 as YFSETQ. The CDR3 has 14 amino acids. V lost 0 bases and J 3 bases, leaving 10 bases between the germline ends. CDR3 nucleotides: TGCGCCAGCAGCTTGGTCGGCAGAGGCTACGAGCAGTACTTC. It codes for CASSLVGRGYEQYF.

The V gene is TRBV6-6, the J gene TRBJ2-7; the D is unclear. V was shortened by 7 bases and J by 3 bases, with 13 bases between the two germline ends. This CDR3 comprises 13 residues. Germline-derived CDR1 and CDR2 are MNHNY and SVGAGI (reference sequence). The CDR3 DNA sequence: TGTGCCAGCACCCCCCAAGGAGTCTACGAGCAGTACTTC. This encodes CASTPQGVYEQYF.

The rearrangement links TRBV29-1 to TRBJ1-1; possible D gene TRBD1, 5 bases. This CDR3 region has 12 residues. CDR1 is SQVTM, CDR2 ANQGSEA, per germline. Deletions cut 3 bases from V and 4 bases from J, with 9 bases between. This chain's CDR3 is CSVEGEGTEAFF. The CDR3, as DNA: TGCAGCGTTGAGGGGGAGGGCACTGAAGCTTTCTTT.

The chain is built from TRBV11-2 and TRBJ1-1, with D maybe TRBD1 (6 bases). V gave up 7 bases and J gave up 8 bases, with 14 bases separating them. Germline V lookup: CDR1 SGHAT, CDR2 FQNNGV. This CDR3 is 12 amino acids long. In DNA, the CDR3 is TGTGCCAGCACACGGGGGCGGAGAGAAGCTTTCTTT. Residues: CASTRGRREAFF.

In nucleotides, the CDR3 is TGTGCCTGGAGACAGGCGACCCTCTTTTACGAGCAGTACTTC. Translated, it gives CAWRQATLFYEQYF. This sequence joins TRBV30 and TRBJ2-7; D possibly corresponds to TRBD1 (5 bases). Germline CDR1 and CDR2: GTSNPN and SVGIG (reference sequence). CDR3 size: 14 residues. V dropped 3 bases and J dropped 4 bases, with 16 bases sitting between them.

This clone showed up just a few times. An end of the junction differs from the germline gene, which may be a read error. The chain is built from TRBV7-7 and TRBJ1-1; maybe TRBD1 (5 bases). Germline CDR1 reads SSHAT; CDR2 reads FNYEAQ (reference sequence). The CDR3 length is 13 residues. The CDR3 nucleotides read TGTGCTAGCAGCGGTGGAGTTGGGGGTGAAGCTTTCTTT. This translates into CASSGGVGGEAFF.

This clone was picked up a small number of times. CDR3 sequence (DNA): TGTGCCAGCAGCTTTAGTTGGGGTCCGTACACCGGGGAGCTGTTTTTT. Protein product: CASSFSWGPYTGELFF. The rearrangement uses TRBV11-2 and TRBJ2-2; D gene unclear. The CDR3 is 16 residues long. The V gene lost 3 bases and the J gene lost 3 bases, with 14 bases spanning the gap. Per germline, CDR1 SGHAT and CDR2 FQNNGV.

This clone was seen a handful of times. This rearrangement joins TRBV29-1 to TRBJ2-1; no firm D call. CDR3 length: 11 amino acids. Germline loops: CDR1 SQVTM, CDR2 ANQGSEA. V was shortened by 0 bases and J by 8 bases, with 5 bases between the two germline ends. CDR3: CSVEDQYEQFF. CDR3 bases: TGCAGCGTTGAAGACCAGTATGAGCAGTTCTTC.

The V gene is TRBV5-1, the J gene TRBJ2-3, with D perhaps assigned TRBD1 or TRBD2 (6 bases each). Germline CDR1 and CDR2: SGHRS and YFSETQ. CDR3 length: 14 amino acids. The germline V and J ends were trimmed by 0 bases and 4 bases, with 9 bases remaining between them. CDR3: CASSLAGGPDTQYF. In nucleotides, the CDR3 is TGCGCCAGCAGCTTGGCTGGGGGGCCAGATACGCAGTATTTT.